This TCR beta chain stems from a study of OX40 agonist ivuxolimab in advanced cancers. Study in general: The dose-escalation cohort had hepatocellular carcinoma, melanoma, renal cell or head and neck cancer. Of mixed ages from about 20 to 90 and averaging about 60 years, the group was approximately 80% male.

General study results and limits: In the expanded peripheral T cells, antigen specificity was never determined.

The data were produced by immunoSEQ multiplex PCR, yet TCRdb's version contains in-frame clones alone and is incomplete. The sample lists about 76,000 clones, 85% to 90% seen once, with 3.1% in the top ten. Germline CDR1 is MNHEY and CDR2 is SVGAGI. This CDR3 comprises 15 residues. Trimming pared 10 bases from V and 11 bases from J, leaving 29 bases between. To note about this clone: The antigen remains unidentified.

The chain links TRBV6-5 to TRBJ1-1; no firm D call. The sequencing here drew on CD4+ or CD8+ T cells sorted from blood, taken in a trial of the OX40 agonist ivuxolimab. The TCR sequence derives from an adult with an advanced solid tumor such as melanoma, head and neck, liver or kidney cancer. The CDR3 reads CATQAAGQKYRPAFF. The DNA of the CDR3 is TGTGCCACCCAAGCCGCGGGCCAGAAGTACCGACCCGCTTTCTTT.